What follows describes a single TCR beta chain. In the authors' workflow: Estimates of nucleated cell counts were drawn from the amplification of reference gene primers. Measured with immunoSEQ multiplex PCR; TCRdb has only the in-frame clones, and not every one. V, J and clone size are taken as reported in that table, and D and trimming were inferred from the DNA itself. Of about 200,000 clones in the sample, 65% to 90% were seen once. This record belongs to a study of blood T cell repertoires in COVID-19. Study at large: Researchers got acute and convalescent COVID-19 samples from the United States, Italy and Spain.

The CDR3 spans 15 residues. Germline-derived CDR1 and CDR2 are KGHSH and LQKENI. Trimming removed 5 bases from V and 1 base from J; junction bases left unmatched: 7. Assignments of participants to cohorts depended upon their own reported clinical history. The clonotype was recovered from a woman in her forties with acute COVID-19. Input material: PBMCs or T cells enriched from blood (not recorded which). The V gene is TRBV18, the J gene TRBJ1-1, with 7 bases identical to TRBD1. DNA for the CDR3: TGTGCCAGCTCAGCCGACAGGGCGGGGAACACTGAAGCTTTCTTT. Translated: CASSADRAGNTEAFF.